This T cell receptor beta chain was recorded in a study of cytomegalovirus exposure and HLA in healthy donors. A multiplex PCR was run with 60 Vbeta primers and 13 Jbeta primers. Some clones are missing from TCRdb's copy, which holds only in-frame ones; the method was immunoSEQ multiplex PCR. This sample's table reports around 190,000 clones. At the time of sampling, donors were nominally healthy, though unrecorded immune exposures were likely. V gave up 10 bases and J gave up 7 bases; unmatched junction bases: 6. CDR1 MNHEY and CDR2 SMNVEV come from the germline V gene (reference sequence). The CDR3 totals 13 residues.

The V call is TRBV27, the J call TRBJ1-6; 8 bases align to TRBD1. This receptor was identified in a woman younger than 45 in good health and CMV-seropositive. Specimen: PBMCs. CDR3 residues: CATRDRKNSPLHF. CDR3 DNA: TGTGCCACCAGGGACAGGAAAAATTCACCCCTCCACTTT.